The source of this T cell receptor (beta chain) is a study of T cell responses to AZD1222 COVID-19 vaccine. The overall study: Recipients boosted at about 4 weeks or about 12 weeks are pooled.

The repertoire was sequenced with immunoSEQ multiplex PCR; TCRdb's copy has only in-frame clones and lacks some. The sample carries approximately 180,000 clones, roughly nine tenths recorded once. Study-level findings and limits: The sample set comprised mostly white British donors with more females, and clonal diversity was possibly underestimated. Samples come after the peak T cell response, not at day 14.

The germline V gene has CDR1 SGHDN and CDR2 FVKESK. Trimming at V came to 6 bases and at J to 4 bases, leaving 11 bases not matched to a gene. The CDR3 loop spans 16 amino acids. A note on this clone: Its antigen is as yet unknown.

This TCR was sampled from an adult in good health. The V call is TRBV14, the J call TRBJ2-1; TRBD2 matches at 8 bases. The material was peripheral blood, obtained on day 0 of AZD1222 vaccination. The CDR3 DNA reads as TGTGCCAGCAGTAATAAGCGGGAGTCGGTTTACAATGAGCAGTTCTTC. This encodes CASSNKRESVYNEQFF.